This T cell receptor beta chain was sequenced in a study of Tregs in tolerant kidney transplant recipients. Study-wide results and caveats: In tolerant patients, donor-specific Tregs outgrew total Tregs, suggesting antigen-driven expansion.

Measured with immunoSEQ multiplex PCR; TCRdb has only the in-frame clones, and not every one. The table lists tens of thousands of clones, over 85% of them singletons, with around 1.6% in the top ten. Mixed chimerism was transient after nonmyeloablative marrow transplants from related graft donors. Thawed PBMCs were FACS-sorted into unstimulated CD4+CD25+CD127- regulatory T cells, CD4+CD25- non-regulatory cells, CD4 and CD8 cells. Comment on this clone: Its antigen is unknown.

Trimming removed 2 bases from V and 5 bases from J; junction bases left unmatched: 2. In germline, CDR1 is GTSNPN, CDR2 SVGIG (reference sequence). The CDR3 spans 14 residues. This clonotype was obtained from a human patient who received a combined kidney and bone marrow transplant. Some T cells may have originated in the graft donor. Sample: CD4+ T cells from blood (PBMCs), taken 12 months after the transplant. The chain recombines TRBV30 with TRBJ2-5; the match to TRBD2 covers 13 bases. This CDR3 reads CAWSPTSGGETQYF. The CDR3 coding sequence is TGTGCCTGGAGTCCGACTAGCGGGGGGGAGACCCAGTACTTC. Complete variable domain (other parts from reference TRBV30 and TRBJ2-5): SQTIHQWPATLVQPVGSPLSLECTVEGTSNPNLYWYRQAAGRGLQLLFYSVGIGQISSEVPQNLSASRPQDRQFILSSKKLLLSDSGFYLCAWSPTSGGETQYFGPGTRLLVL.